This T cell receptor beta chain was sequenced during a study of T cell responses to AZD1222 COVID-19 vaccine. Findings and limits, study-wide: Sampling that yielded the repertoires occurred only after the peak T cell response. Close to half of all spike-specific TCRs reportedly target regions of the variants that are unmutated.

The junction had 8 bases not matched to a gene; V was cut back by 4 bases and J by 7 bases. The CDR3 is 16 residues long. Germline CDR1 is LGHDT and CDR2 is YNNKEL (reference sequence). Measured with immunoSEQ multiplex PCR; TCRdb has only the in-frame clones, and not every one. This table has roughly 120,000 clones, about 86% appearing once. In the case of this clone: Its specificity is not known.

The clonotype was recovered from an adult who received the AZD1222 COVID-19 vaccine. The chain combines TRBV3-1 (or the pseudogene TRBV3-2) with TRBJ1-6; 9 bases align to TRBD1. Source: peripheral blood, taken 28 days after the second AZD1222 dose. The CDR3 sequence is CASSPRGGTGNSPLHF. CDR3 nucleotides: TGTGCCAGCAGCCCCCGTGGCGGGACAGGGAATTCACCCCTCCACTTT.